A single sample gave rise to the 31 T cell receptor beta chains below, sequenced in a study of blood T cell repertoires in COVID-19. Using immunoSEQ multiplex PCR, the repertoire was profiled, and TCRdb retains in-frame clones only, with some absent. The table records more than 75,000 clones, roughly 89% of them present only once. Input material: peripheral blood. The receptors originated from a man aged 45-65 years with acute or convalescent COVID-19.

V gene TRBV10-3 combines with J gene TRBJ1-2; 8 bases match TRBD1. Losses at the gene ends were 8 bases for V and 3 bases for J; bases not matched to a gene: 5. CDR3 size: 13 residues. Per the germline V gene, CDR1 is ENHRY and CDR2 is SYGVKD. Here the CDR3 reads CAIGQGEDYGYTF. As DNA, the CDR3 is TGTGCCATCGGACAGGGCGAAGACTATGGCTACACCTTC.

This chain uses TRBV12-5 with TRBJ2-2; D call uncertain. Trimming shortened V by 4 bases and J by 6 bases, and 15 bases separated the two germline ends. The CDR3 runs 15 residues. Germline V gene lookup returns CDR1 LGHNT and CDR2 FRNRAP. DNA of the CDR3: TGTGCTAGTGGTTATGGGCAGGCAGTGTCCGGGGAGCTGTTTTTT. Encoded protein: CASGYGQAVSGELFF.

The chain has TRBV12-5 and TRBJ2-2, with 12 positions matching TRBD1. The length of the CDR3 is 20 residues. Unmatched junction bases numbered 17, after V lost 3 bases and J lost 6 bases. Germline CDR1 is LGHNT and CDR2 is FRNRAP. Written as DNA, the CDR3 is TGTGCTAGTGGTTTCACGATCGAACCCTCGGGACAGGGGGCGGCCGGGGAGCTGTTTTTT. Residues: CASGFTIEPSGQGAAGELFF.

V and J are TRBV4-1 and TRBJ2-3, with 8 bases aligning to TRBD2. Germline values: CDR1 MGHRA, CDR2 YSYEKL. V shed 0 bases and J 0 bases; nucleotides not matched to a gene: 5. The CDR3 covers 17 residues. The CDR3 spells CASSQDAASGSTDTQYF. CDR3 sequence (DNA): TGCGCCAGCAGCCAAGATGCGGCTAGCGGGAGCACAGATACGCAGTATTTT.

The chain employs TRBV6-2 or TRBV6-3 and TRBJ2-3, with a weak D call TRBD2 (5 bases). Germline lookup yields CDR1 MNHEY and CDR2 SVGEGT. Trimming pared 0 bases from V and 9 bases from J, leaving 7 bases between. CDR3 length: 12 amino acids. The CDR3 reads CASSYSRGTQYF. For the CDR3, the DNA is TGTGCCAGCAGTTACTCGCGCGGGACGCAGTATTTT.

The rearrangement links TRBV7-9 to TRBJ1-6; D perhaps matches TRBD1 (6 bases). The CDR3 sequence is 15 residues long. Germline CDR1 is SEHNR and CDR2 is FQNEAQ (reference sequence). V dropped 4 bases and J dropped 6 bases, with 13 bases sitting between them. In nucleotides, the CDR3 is TGTGCCAGCAGCTCAGGGGCCGAACGTAATTCACCCCTCCACTTT. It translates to CASSSGAERNSPLHF.

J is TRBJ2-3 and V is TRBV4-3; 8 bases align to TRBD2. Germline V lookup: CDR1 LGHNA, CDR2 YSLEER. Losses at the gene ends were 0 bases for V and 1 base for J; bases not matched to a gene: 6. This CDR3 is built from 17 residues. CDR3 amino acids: CASSQDSLAVRTDTQYF. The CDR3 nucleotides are TGCGCCAGCAGCCAAGATTCACTAGCGGTTCGCACAGATACGCAGTATTTT.

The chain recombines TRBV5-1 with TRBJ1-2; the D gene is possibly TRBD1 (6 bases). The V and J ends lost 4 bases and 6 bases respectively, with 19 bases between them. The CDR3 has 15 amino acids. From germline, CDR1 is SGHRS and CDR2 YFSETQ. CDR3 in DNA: TGCGCCAGCAGCCCGACAGGACCCCTGCAGGATGGCTACACCTTC. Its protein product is CASSPTGPLQDGYTF.

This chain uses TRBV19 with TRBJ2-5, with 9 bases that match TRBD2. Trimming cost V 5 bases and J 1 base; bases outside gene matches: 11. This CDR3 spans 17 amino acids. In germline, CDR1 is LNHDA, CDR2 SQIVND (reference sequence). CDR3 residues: CASSPQGAGGLQETQYF. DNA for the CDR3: TGTGCCAGTAGTCCCCAGGGAGCGGGAGGACTCCAAGAGACCCAGTACTTC.

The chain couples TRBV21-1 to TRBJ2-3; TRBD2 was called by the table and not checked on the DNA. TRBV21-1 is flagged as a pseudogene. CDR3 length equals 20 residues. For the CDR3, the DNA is TGTGCCAGCAGCAAAGCGAGGGGATACTCTAGCGGGGGATGCACAGATACGCAGTATTTT. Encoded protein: CASSKARGYSSGGCTDTQYF.

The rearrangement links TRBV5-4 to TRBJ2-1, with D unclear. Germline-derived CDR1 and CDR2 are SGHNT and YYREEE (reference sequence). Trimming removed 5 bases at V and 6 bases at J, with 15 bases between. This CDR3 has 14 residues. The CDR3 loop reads CASSTPLAVNEQFF. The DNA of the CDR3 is TGTGCCAGCAGTACCCCACTTGCGGTCAATGAGCAGTTCTTC.

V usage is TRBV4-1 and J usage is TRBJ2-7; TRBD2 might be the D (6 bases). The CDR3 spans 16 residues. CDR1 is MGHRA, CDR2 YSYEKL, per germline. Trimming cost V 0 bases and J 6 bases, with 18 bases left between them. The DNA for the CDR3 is TGCGCCAGCAGCCAAGATCTTGGGGGAGGCAAGGTCGAGCAGTACTTC. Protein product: CASSQDLGGGKVEQYF.

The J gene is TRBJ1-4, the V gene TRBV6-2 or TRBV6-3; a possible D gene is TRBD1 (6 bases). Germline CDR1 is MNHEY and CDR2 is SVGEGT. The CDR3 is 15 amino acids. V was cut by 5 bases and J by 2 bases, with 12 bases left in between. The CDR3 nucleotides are TGTGCCAGCAGTCACAGGGCATGGACTAATGAAAAACTGTTTTTT. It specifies CASSHRAWTNEKLFF.

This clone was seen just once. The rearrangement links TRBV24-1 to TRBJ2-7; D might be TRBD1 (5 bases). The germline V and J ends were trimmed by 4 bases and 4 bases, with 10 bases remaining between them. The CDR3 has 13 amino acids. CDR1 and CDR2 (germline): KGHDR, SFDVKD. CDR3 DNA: TGTGCCACCAGTGACCAACAGGAGTACGAGCAGTACGTC. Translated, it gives CATSDQQEYEQYV.

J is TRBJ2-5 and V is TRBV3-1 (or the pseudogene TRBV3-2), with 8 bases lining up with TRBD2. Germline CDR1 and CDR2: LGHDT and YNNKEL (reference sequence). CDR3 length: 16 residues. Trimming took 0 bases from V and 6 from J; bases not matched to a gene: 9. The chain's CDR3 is CASSQEGAGGRQTQYF. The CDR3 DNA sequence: TGTGCCAGCAGCCAAGAGGGGGCGGGGGGTCGACAGACCCAGTACTTC.

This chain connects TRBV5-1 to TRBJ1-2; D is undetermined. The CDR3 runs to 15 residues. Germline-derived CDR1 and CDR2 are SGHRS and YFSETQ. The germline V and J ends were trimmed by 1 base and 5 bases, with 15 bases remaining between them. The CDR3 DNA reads TGCGCCAGCAGCTTGCTTTCCGACGGGATATATGGCTACACCTTC. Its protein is CASSLLSDGIYGYTF.

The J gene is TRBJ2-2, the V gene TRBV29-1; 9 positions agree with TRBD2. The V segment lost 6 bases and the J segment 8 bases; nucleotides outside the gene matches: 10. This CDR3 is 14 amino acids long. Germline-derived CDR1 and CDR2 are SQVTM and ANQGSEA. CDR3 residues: CSVRRLADGGELFF. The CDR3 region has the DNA TGCAGCGTCCGGAGACTAGCGGACGGAGGGGAGCTGTTTTTT.

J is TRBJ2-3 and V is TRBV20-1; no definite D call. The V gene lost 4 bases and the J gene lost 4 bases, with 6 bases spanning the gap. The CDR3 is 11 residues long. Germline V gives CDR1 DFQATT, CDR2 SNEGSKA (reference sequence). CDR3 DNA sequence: TGCAGTGCTACCTTCTCAGATACGCAGTATTTT. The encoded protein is CSATFSDTQYF.

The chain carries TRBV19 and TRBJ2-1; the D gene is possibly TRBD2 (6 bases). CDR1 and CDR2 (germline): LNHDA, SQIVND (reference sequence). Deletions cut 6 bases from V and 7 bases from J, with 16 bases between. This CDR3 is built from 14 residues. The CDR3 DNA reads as TGTGCCAGTAGGGACCCGGGAGTGAGAAATGAGCAGTTCTTC. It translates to CASRDPGVRNEQFF.

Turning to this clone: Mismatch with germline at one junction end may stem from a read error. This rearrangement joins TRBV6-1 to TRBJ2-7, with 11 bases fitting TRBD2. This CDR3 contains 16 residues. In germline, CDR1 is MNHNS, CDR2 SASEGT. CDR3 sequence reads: CASREGLGTSGYEQYF. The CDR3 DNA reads TGTGCCAGCAGGGAAGGCCTCGGGACTAGCGGCTACGAGCAGTACTTC.

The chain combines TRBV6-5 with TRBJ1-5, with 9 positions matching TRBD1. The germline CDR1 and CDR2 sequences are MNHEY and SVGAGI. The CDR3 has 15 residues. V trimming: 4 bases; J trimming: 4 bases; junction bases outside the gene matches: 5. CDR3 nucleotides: TGTGCCAGCAGTTCCGGGACAGGGAGGAATCAGCCCCAGCATTTT. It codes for CASSSGTGRNQPQHF.

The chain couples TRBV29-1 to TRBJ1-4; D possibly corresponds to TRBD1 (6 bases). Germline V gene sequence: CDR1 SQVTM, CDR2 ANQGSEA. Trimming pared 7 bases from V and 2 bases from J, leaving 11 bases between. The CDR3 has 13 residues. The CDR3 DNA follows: TGCAGCGCAACCAGGGGTACTAATGAAAAACTGTTTTTT. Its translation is CSATRGTNEKLFF.

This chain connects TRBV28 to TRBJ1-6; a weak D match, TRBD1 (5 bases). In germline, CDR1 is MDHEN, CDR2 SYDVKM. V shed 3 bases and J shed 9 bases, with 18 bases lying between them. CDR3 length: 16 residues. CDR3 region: CASSLGTPAVTSPLHF. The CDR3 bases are TGTGCCAGCAGTTTGGGGACTCCCGCGGTCACTTCACCCCTCCACTTT.

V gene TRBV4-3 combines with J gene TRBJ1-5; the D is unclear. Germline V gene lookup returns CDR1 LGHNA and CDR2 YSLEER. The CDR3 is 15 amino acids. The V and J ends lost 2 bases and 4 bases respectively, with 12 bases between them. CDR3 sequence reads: CASSQRPGDNQPQHF. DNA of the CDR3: TGCGCCAGCAGCCAAAGGCCAGGCGATAATCAGCCCCAGCATTTT.

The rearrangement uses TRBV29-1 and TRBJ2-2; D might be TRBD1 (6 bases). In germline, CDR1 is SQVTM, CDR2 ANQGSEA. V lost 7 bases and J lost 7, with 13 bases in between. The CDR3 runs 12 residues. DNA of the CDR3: TGCAGCGCCGGACAGCAGGGCGGGGAGCTGTTTTTT. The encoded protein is CSAGQQGGELFF.

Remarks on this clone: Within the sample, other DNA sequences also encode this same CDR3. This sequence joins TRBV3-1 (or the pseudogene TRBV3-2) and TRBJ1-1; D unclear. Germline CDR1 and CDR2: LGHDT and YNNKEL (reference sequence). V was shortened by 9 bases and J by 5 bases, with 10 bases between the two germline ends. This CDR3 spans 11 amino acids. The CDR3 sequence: CASRGGTEAFF. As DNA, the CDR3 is TGTGCCAGTCGGGGAGGGACTGAAGCTTTCTTT.

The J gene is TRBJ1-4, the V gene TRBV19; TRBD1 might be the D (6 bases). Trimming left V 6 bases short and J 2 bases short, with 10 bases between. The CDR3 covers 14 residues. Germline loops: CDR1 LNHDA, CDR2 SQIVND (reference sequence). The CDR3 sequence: CASRTGHTNEKLFF. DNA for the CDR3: TGTGCCAGTAGAACAGGGCACACTAATGAAAAACTGTTTTTT. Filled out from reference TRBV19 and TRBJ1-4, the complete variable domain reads DGGITQSPKYLFRKEGQNVTLSCEQNLNHDAMYWYRQDPGQGLRLIYYSQIVNDFQKGDIAEGYSVSREKKESFPLTVTSAQKNPTAFYLCASRTGHTNEKLFFGSGTQLSVL.

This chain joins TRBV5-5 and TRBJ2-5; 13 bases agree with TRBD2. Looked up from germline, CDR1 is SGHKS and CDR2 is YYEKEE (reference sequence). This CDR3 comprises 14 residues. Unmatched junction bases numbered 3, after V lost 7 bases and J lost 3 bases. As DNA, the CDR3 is TGTGCCAGCCGACTAGCGGGAGGAGAAGAGACCCAGTACTTC. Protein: CASRLAGGEETQYF.

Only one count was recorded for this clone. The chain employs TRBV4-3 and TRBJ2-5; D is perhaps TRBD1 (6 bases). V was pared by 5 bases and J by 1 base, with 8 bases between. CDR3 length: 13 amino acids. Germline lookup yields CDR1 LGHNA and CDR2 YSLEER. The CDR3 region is CASSGQIQETQYF. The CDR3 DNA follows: TGCGCCAGCAGCGGACAGATCCAAGAGACCCAGTACTTC.

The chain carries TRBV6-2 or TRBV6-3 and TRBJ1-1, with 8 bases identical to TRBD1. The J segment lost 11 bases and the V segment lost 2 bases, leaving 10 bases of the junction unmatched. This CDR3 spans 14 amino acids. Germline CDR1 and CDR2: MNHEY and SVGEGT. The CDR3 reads CASSYEQGGLRAFF. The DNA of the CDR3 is TGTGCCAGCAGTTACGAACAGGGGGGCCTTAGGGCTTTCTTT.

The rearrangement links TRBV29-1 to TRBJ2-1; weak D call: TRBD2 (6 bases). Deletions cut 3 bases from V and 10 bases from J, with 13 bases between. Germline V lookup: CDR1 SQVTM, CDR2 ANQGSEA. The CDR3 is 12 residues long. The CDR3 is CSVESGRDEQFF. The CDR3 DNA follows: TGCAGCGTTGAGTCCGGGAGAGACGAGCAGTTCTTC.